Here is one T cell receptor (beta chain) with its context. This is likely a read error, given that the CDR3 carries no conserved phenylalanine or tryptophan at its end. CDR3 length equals 15 residues. V lost 2 bases, J lost 7 bases, and 7 bases stayed unmatched. Per the germline V gene, CDR1 is SGHAT and CDR2 is FQNNGV. TCRbeta libraries were built with three rounds of nested PCR, modified from ARM-PCR. TCRdb passed the multiplex PCR reads through MiXCR, listing each CDR3 protein once. Of over 100,000 distinct CDR3 sequences listed, about 75% were seen once; the top ten hold 37%. This sample's RNA came from whole unsorted tissue. These data originate in a study of tumor and adjacent non-tumor tissue in lung cancer.

The V gene is TRBV11-2, the J gene TRBJ2-2, with 7 bases that match TRBD1. The sequenced sample consisted of lung tumor tissue. The origin of this receptor is an older woman with non-small cell lung cancer. Here the CDR3 reads CASSLQTGRNGELFS. The CDR3 DNA follows: TGTGCCAGCAGCTTACAGACAGGGCGCAACGGGGAGCTGTTTTCT.